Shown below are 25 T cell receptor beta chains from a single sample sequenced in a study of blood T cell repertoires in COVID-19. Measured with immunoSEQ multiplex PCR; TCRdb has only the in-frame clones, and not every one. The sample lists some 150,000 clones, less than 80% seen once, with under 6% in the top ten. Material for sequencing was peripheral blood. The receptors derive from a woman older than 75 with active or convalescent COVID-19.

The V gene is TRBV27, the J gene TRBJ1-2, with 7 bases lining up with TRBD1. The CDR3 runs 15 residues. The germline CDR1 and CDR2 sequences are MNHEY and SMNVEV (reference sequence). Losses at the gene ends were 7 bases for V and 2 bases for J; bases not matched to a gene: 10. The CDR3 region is CASIPLTGKNYGYTF. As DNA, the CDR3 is TGTGCCAGCATCCCGCTGACAGGGAAAAACTATGGCTACACCTTC.

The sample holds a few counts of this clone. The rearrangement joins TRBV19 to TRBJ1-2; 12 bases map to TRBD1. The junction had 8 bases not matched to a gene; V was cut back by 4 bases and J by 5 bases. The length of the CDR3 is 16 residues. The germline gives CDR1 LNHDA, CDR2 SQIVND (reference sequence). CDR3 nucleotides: TGTGCCAGTAGTACCCGGGACAGGGGGCTCGGTTATGGCTACACCTTC. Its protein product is CASSTRDRGLGYGYTF.

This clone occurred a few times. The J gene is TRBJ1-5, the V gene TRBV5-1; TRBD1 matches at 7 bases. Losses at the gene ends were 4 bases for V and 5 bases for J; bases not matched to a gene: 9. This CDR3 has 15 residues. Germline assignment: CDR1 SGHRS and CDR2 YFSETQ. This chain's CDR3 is CASSHDRVSDQPQHF. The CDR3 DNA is TGCGCCAGCAGCCACGACAGGGTTTCCGATCAGCCCCAGCATTTT.

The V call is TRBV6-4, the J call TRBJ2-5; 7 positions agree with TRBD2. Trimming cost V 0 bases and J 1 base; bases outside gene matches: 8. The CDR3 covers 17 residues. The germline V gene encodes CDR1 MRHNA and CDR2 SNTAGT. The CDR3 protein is CASSDSPIGGTQETQYF. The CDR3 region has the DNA TGTGCCAGCAGTGACTCGCCTATCGGGGGGACCCAAGAGACCCAGTACTTC.

CDR3 nucleotides: TGTGCCAGCAGCGTAGCCCAGGGGGCCGGAAACACCATATATTTT. Protein: CASSVAQGAGNTIYF. The genes are TRBV9 and TRBJ1-3, with 8 bases lining up with TRBD1. The CDR3 extends over 15 amino acids. Losses at the gene ends were 0 bases for V and 4 bases for J; bases not matched to a gene: 3. Looked up from germline, CDR1 is SGDLS and CDR2 is YYNGEE.

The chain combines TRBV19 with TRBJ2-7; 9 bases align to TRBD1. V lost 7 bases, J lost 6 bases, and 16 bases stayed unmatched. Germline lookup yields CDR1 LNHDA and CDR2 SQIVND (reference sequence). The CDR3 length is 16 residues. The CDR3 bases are TGTGCCAGTATAATTTATGGGGGACAGGGCCGGGGCGAGCAGTACTTC. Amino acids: CASIIYGGQGRGEQYF.

Here the CDR3 DNA reads TGTGCCTGGAGTGTGACAGTAGGAAACACCATATATTTT. Translation gives CAWSVTVGNTIYF. This chain links TRBV30 with TRBJ1-3; tentatively, D is TRBD1 (5 bases). In germline, CDR1 is GTSNPN, CDR2 SVGIG (reference sequence). V lost 0 bases and J lost 4, with 7 bases in between. The CDR3 totals 13 residues.

The CDR3 DNA is TGTGCCAGCTCACCGGACAGTTTAGGGTACGAGCAGTACTTC. Its translation: CASSPDSLGYEQYF. The rearrangement joins TRBV18 to TRBJ2-7; D is possibly TRBD1 (6 bases). V lost 3 bases and J lost 4, with 13 bases in between. Germline V gives CDR1 KGHSH, CDR2 LQKENI. This CDR3 spans 14 amino acids.

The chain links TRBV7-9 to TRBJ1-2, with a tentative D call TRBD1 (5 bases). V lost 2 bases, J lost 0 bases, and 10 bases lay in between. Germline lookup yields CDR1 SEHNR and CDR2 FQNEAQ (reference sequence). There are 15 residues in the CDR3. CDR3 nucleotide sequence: TGTGCCAGCAGCTTAATGGGAGGGGCTAACTATGGCTACACCTTC. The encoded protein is CASSLMGGANYGYTF.

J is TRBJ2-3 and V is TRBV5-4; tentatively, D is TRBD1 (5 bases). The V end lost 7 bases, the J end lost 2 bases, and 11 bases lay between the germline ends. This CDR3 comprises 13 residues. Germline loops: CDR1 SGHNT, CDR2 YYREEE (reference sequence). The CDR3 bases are TGTGCCAGCGCCCTAGGGGTCACAGATACGCAGTATTTT. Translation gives CASALGVTDTQYF.

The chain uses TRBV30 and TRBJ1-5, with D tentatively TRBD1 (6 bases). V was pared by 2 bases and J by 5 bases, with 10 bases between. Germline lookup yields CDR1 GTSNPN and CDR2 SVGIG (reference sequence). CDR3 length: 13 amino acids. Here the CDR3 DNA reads TGTGCCTGGAGTCAAGGGGGGGATCAGCCCCAGCATTTT. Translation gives CAWSQGGDQPQHF.

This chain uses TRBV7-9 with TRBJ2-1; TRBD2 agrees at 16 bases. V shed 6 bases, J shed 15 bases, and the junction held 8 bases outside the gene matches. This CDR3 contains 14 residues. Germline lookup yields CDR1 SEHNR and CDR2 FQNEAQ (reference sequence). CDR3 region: CASRPGTSGGALFF. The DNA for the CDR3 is TGTGCCAGCAGACCCGGGACTAGCGGGGGGGCCCTGTTCTTC. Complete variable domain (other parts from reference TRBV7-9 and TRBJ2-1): DTGVSQNPRHKITKRGQNVTFRCDPISEHNRLYWYRQTLGQGPEFLTYFQNEAQLEKSRLLSDRFSAERPKGSFSTLEIQRTEQGDSAMYLCASRPGTSGGALFFGPGTRLTVL.

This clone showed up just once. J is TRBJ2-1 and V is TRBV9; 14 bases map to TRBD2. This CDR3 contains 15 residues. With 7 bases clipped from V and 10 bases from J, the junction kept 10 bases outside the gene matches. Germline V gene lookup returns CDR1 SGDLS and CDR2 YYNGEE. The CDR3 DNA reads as TGTGCCAGCGGAAGTCCAGGGACTAGCGGGGGAGAGCAGTTCTTC. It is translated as CASGSPGTSGGEQFF.

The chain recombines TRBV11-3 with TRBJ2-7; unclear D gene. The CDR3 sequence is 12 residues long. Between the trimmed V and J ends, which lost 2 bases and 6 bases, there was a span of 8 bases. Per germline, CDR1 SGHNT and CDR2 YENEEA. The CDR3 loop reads CASSLSHGEQYF. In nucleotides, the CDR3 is TGTGCCAGCAGCTTATCTCACGGCGAGCAGTACTTC.

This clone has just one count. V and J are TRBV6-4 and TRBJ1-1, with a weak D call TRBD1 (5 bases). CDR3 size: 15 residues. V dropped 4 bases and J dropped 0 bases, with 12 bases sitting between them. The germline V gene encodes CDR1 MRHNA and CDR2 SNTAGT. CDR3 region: CASSVQGGMNTEAFF. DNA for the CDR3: TGTGCCAGCAGTGTTCAGGGTGGTATGAACACTGAAGCTTTCTTT.

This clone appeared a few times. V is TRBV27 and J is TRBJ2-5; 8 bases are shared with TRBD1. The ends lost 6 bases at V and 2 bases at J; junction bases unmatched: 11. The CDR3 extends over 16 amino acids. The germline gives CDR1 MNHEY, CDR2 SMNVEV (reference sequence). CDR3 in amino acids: CASSSIKQGGQETQYF. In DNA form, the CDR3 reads TGTGCCAGCAGCAGCATTAAACAGGGGGGTCAAGAGACCCAGTACTTC.

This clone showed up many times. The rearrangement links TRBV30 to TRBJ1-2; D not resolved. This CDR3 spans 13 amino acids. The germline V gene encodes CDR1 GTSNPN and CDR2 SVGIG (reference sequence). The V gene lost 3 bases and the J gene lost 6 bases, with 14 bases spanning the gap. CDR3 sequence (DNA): TGTGCCTGGAGGTCAGAGAGGGTTAATGGCTACACCTTC. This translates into CAWRSERVNGYTF.

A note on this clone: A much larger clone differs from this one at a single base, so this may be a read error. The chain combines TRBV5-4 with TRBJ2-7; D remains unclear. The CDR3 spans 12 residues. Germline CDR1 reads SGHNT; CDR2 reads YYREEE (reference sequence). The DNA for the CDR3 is TGTGCCGGCAGCTTGTTACACTACGAGCAGTACTTC. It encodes CAGSLLHYEQYF.

The CDR3 loop is CASSYSRVQMNTEAFF. For the CDR3, the DNA is TGTGCCAGCAGTTACTCGAGGGTACAAATGAACACTGAAGCTTTCTTT. The V gene is TRBV6-5, the J gene TRBJ1-1; D not certain. The germline V gene encodes CDR1 MNHEY and CDR2 SVGAGI. Trimming took 0 bases from V and 0 from J, leaving 11 bases between them. This CDR3 spans 16 amino acids.

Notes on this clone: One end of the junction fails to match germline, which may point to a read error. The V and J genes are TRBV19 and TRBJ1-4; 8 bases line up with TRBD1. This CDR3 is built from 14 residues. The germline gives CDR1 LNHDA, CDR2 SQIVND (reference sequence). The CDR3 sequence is CASSIGQGNEKLFF. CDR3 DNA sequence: TGTGCCAGTAGCATAGGACAGGGTAATGAAAAACTGTTTTTT. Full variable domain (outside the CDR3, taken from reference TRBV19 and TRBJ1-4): DGGITQSPKYLFRKEGQNVTLSCEQNLNHDAMYWYRQDPGQGLRLIYYSQIVNDFQKGDIAEGYSVSREKKESFPLTVTSAQKNPTAFYLCASSIGQGNEKLFFGSGTQLSVL.

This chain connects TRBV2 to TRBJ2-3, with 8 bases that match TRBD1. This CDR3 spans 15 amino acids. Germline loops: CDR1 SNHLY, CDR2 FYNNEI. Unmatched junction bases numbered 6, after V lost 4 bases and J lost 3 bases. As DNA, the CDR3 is TGTGCCAGCAGTGTCGACAGGGGATGGACAGATACGCAGTATTTT. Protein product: CASSVDRGWTDTQYF. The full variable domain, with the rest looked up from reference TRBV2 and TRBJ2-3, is EPEVTQTPSHQVTQMGQEVILRCVPISNHLYFYWYRQILGQKVEFLVSFYNNEISEKSEIFDDQFSVERPDGSNFTLKIRSTKLEDSAMYFCASSVDRGWTDTQYFGPGTRLTVL.

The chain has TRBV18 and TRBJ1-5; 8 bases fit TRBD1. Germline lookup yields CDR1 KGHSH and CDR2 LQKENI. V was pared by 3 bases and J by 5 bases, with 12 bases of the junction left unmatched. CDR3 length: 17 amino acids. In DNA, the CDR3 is TGTGCCAGCTCACCGTCTTCAGGGGGCGGGCGGTATCAGCCCCAGCATTTT. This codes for CASSPSSGGGRYQPQHF.

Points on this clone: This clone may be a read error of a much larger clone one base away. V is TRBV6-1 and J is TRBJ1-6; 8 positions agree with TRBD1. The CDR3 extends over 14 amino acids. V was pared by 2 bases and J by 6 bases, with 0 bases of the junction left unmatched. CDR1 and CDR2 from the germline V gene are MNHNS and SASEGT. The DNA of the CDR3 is TGTGCCAGCAGTGAAACAGGGGGTAATTCACCCCTCCACTTT. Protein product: CASSETGGNSPLHF.

CDR3 bases: TGTGCCAGCAGCCCCCCAGTCCTCGTGAACACTGAAGCTTTCTTT. Encoded protein: CASSPPVLVNTEAFF. The chain couples TRBV7-3 to TRBJ1-1; no clear D. CDR1 and CDR2 from the germline V gene are SGHTA and FQGTGA. CDR3 length: 15 residues. V lost 5 bases and J 0 bases, leaving 13 bases between the germline ends.

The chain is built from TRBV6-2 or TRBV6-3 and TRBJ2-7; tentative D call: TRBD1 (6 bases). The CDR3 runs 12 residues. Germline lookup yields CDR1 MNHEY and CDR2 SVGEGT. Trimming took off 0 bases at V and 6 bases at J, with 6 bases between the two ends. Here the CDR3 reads CASSYSGGEQYF. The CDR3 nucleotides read TGTGCCAGCAGTTACTCAGGGGGCGAGCAGTACTTC.